These 17 T cell receptor beta chains originate from one sample sequenced in a study of T cell responses to AZD1222 COVID-19 vaccine. Data came from immunoSEQ multiplex PCR; TCRdb stores just in-frame clones and leaves some out. This sample yields 100,000 to 120,000 clones, of which around 85% are seen a single time; around 4.6% belongs to the top ten. Sequenced here: peripheral blood, sampled on day 0 of AZD1222 vaccination. Receptors originate from an adult in good health.

V and J are TRBV7-9 and TRBJ2-7; the D is unclear. CDR3 length: 11 residues. CDR1 is SEHNR, CDR2 FQNEAQ, per germline (reference sequence). V was clipped by 4 bases and J by 4 bases, with 5 bases between them. CDR3 nucleotide sequence: TGTGCCAGCAGCTCGGATTACGAGCAGTACTTC. It specifies CASSSDYEQYF.

The J gene is TRBJ2-7, the V gene TRBV4-3; D call uncertain. Trimming shortened V by 3 bases and J by 2 bases, and 14 bases separated the two germline ends. The germline gives CDR1 LGHNA, CDR2 YSLEER. There are 15 residues in the CDR3. The CDR3 is CASSHSRGMPYEQYF. CDR3 coding DNA: TGCGCCAGCAGCCACAGCCGTGGGATGCCCTACGAGCAGTACTTC.

This clone was counted a single time. The chain recombines TRBV7-2 with TRBJ2-5; D unresolved. This CDR3 spans 11 amino acids. V was cut by 4 bases and J by 4 bases, with 4 bases left in between. CDR1 is SGHTA and CDR2 is FQGNSA in the germline V gene. The CDR3 nucleotides read TGTGCCAGCAGCTCCCGAGAGACCCAGTACTTC. This translates into CASSSRETQYF. Based on the CDR3 plus reference TRBV7-2 and TRBJ2-5, the full variable domain is GAGVSQSPSNKVTEKGKDVELRCDPISGHTALYWYRQSLGQGLEFLIYFQGNSAPDKSGLPSDRFSAERTGGSVSTLTIQRTQQEDSAVYLCASSSRETQYFGPGTRLLVL.

This clone was detected only a few times. J is TRBJ2-1 and V is TRBV6-2 or TRBV6-3; no clear D gene. This CDR3 contains 12 residues. Germline CDR1 is MNHEY and CDR2 is SVGEGT. The V end lost 2 bases, the J end lost 3 bases, and 2 bases lay between the germline ends. The CDR3 region has the DNA TGTGCCAGCAGTTACGTCTACAATGAGCAGTTCTTC. Translating it yields CASSYVYNEQFF.

This rearrangement joins TRBV18 to TRBJ2-2; TRBD1 might be the D (6 bases). The CDR3 contains 17 residues. Germline assignment: CDR1 KGHSH and CDR2 LQKENI. The V end was cut by 4 bases, the J end by 0 bases, with 15 bases between. The CDR3, as DNA: TGTGCCAGCTCACGGACGACAGGTGACTCGAACACCGGGGAGCTGTTTTTT. Amino acid sequence: CASSRTTGDSNTGELFF.

This chain links TRBV7-8 with TRBJ1-1; TRBD1 is a possible D gene (6 bases). Trimming shortened V by 1 base and J by 4 bases, and 13 bases separated the two germline ends. Germline assignment: CDR1 SGHVS and CDR2 FQNEAQ. This CDR3 spans 15 amino acids. This chain's CDR3 is CASSLVGGEATEAFF. The CDR3 nucleotides read TGTGCCAGCAGCTTAGTAGGGGGTGAGGCCACTGAAGCTTTCTTT.

V gene TRBV2 combines with J gene TRBJ2-7; D may be TRBD2 (5 bases). The CDR3 is 14 amino acids. Per the germline V gene, CDR1 is SNHLY and CDR2 is FYNNEI. Trimming cost V 1 base and J 4 bases, with 11 bases left between them. The CDR3 DNA reads as TGTGCCAGCAGTGAAGAGCGGCCAGTATACGAGCAGTACTTC. Its translation is CASSEERPVYEQYF.

The chain carries TRBV2 and TRBJ2-3; 7 bases fit TRBD1. This CDR3 spans 15 amino acids. Trimming removed 4 bases from V and 4 bases from J; junction bases left unmatched: 8. Germline assignment: CDR1 SNHLY and CDR2 FYNNEI. CDR3 residues: CASSGQGGPADTQYF. The CDR3 DNA follows: TGTGCCAGCAGTGGGCAAGGGGGCCCCGCAGATACGCAGTATTTT.

The V call is TRBV19, the J call TRBJ2-1, with TRBD2 matching over 8 bases. CDR3 size: 15 residues. V was clipped by 2 bases and J by 9 bases; unmatched bases: 9. The V gene's germline CDR1 is LNHDA and CDR2 SQIVND (reference sequence). The CDR3 DNA is TGTGCCAGTAGTATAACTAGCGGAAGAGGACGTGAGCAGTTCTTC. Translated: CASSITSGRGREQFF.

V gene TRBV12-3 or TRBV12-4 combines with J gene TRBJ2-4; 8 bases agree with TRBD2. The CDR3 totals 12 residues. The V segment lost 5 bases and the J segment 8 bases; nucleotides outside the gene matches: 2. The CDR3 DNA sequence: TGTGCCAGCAGTAGCGGGAGTTACATTCAGTACTTC. It codes for CASSSGSYIQYF.

This sequence joins TRBV6-6 and TRBJ2-1; 12 nucleotides agree with TRBD1. The V gene's germline CDR1 is MNHNY and CDR2 SVGAGI (reference sequence). The CDR3 is 14 residues long. J was trimmed by 9 bases and V by 8 bases; bases with no gene match: 8. CDR3 protein: CASQGDRGPGEQFF. The CDR3 region has the DNA TGTGCCAGCCAAGGGGACAGGGGGCCAGGTGAGCAGTTCTTC.

V gene TRBV3-1 (or the pseudogene TRBV3-2) combines with J gene TRBJ2-5, with a tentative D call TRBD1 (6 bases). The V gene lost 2 bases and the J gene lost 2 bases, with 12 bases spanning the gap. The CDR3 extends over 15 amino acids. Looked up from germline, CDR1 is LGHDT and CDR2 is YNNKEL (reference sequence). The CDR3 DNA follows: TGTGCCAGCAGCCAATCAGGGGTTAGGCAAGAGACCCAGTACTTC. Encoded protein: CASSQSGVRQETQYF.

The chain employs TRBV28 and TRBJ1-2, with a weak D call TRBD1 (5 bases). The V end lost 2 bases, the J end lost 8 bases, and 9 bases lay between the germline ends. Germline assignment: CDR1 MDHEN and CDR2 SYDVKM. The CDR3 is made up of 12 amino acids. CDR3 sequence reads: CASSLETVGYTF. CDR3 nucleotides: TGTGCCAGCAGTTTAGAGACAGTCGGCTACACCTTC.

The genes are TRBV6-5 and TRBJ2-1, with a tentative D call TRBD1 (6 bases). The V end was cut by 8 bases, the J end by 7 bases, with 9 bases between. The CDR3 consists of 11 residues. Germline loops: CDR1 MNHEY, CDR2 SVGAGI. This CDR3 reads CASARGNEQFF. Written as DNA, the CDR3 is TGTGCCAGCGCCAGGGGAAATGAGCAGTTCTTC.

The chain joins TRBV7-3 to TRBJ2-2, with D hard to call. Trimming stripped 0 bases from V and 4 bases from J, with 9 bases between. CDR3 length: 15 amino acids. CDR1 and CDR2 (germline): SGHTA, FQGTGA. DNA of the CDR3: TGTGCCAGCAGCTTAACTCCGGCAAGCACCGGGGAGCTGTTTTTT. This codes for CASSLTPASTGELFF.

J is TRBJ2-7 and V is TRBV11-2; D call uncertain. This CDR3 is built from 14 residues. Trimming left V 4 bases short and J 0 bases short, with 10 bases between. Looked up from germline, CDR1 is SGHAT and CDR2 is FQNNGV. The CDR3 here is CASSWVTNSYEQYF. The DNA for the CDR3 is TGTGCCAGCAGCTGGGTTACTAACTCCTACGAGCAGTACTTC. Together with reference TRBV11-2 and TRBJ2-7, the CDR3 gives the full variable domain: EAGVAQSPRYKIIEKRQSVAFWCNPISGHATLYWYQQILGQGPKLLIQFQNNGVVDDSQLPKDRFSAERLKGVDSTLKIQPAKLEDSAVYLCASSWVTNSYEQYFGPGTRLTVT.

The chain has TRBV23-1 and TRBJ1-6, with no clear D. TRBV23-1 is placed among ORFs of uncertain function. The CDR3 is 17 residues long. Between the trimmed V and J ends, which lost 3 bases and 6 bases, there was a span of 18 bases. The CDR3 here is CASSHEGIGDSNSPLHF. As DNA, the CDR3 is TGCGCCAGCAGTCACGAGGGTATTGGGGATAGTAATTCACCCCTCCACTTT.